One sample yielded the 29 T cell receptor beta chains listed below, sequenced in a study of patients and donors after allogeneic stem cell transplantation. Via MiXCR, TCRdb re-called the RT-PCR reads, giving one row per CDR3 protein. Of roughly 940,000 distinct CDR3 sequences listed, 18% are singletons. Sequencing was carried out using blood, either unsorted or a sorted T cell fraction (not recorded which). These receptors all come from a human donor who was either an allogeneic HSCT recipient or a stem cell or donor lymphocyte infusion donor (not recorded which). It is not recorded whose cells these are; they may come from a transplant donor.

Here the CDR3 DNA reads TGCAGTGCCGTTTCTATTTCTAACATAGATACGCAGTATTTT. Translating it yields CSAVSISNIDTQYF. The chain uses TRBV20-1 and TRBJ2-3; no definite D call. Germline assignment: CDR1 DFQATT and CDR2 SNEGSKA (reference sequence). This CDR3 spans 14 amino acids. The V end was cut by 6 bases, the J end by 5 bases, with 18 bases between.

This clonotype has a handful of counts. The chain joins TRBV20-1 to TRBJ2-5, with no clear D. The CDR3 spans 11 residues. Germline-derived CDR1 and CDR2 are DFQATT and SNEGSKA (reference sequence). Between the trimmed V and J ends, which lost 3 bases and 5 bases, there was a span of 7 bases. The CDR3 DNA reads TGCAGTGCTAGTAATGGTGAGACCCAGTACTTC. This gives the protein CSASNGETQYF.

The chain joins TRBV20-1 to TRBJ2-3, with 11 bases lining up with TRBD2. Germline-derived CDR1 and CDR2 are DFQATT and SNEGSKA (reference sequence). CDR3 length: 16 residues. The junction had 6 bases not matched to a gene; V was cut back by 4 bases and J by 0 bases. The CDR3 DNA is TGCAGTGCTATTTCCGGGACTAGCGGTAGCACAGATACGCAGTATTTT. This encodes CSAISGTSGSTDTQYF.

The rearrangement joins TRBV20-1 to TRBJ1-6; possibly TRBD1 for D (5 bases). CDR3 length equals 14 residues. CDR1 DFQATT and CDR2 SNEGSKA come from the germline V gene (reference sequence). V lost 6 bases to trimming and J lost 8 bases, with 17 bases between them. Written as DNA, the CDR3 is TGCAGTGCCCAGGCCGGGACCCTATATTCACCCCTCCACTTT. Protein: CSAQAGTLYSPLHF.

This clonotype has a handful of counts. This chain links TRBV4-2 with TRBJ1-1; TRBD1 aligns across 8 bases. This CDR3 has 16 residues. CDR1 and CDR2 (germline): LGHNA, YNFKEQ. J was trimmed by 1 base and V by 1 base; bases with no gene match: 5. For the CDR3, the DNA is TGTGCCAGCAGCCAAGTTGGGACAGGCGGGAACACTGAAGCTTTCTTT. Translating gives CASSQVGTGGNTEAFF.

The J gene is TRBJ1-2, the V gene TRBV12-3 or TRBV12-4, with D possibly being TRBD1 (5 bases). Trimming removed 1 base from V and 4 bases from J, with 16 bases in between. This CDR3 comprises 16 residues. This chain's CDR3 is CASSLENRGESYGYTF. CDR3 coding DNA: TGTGCCAGCAGTTTAGAGAACCGGGGGGAGAGCTATGGCTACACCTTC.

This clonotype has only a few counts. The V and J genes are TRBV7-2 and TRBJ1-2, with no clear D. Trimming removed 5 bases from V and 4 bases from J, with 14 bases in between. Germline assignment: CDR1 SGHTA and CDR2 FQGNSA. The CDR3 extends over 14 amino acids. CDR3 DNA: TGTGCCAGCAGCCGTACGACACGCGGCTATGGCTACACCTTC. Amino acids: CASSRTTRGYGYTF.

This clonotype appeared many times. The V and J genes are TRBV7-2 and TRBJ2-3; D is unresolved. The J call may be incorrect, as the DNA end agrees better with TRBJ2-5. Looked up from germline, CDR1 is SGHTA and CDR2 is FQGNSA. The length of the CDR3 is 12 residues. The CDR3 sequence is CASSLSGGTQYF. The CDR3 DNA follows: TGTGCCAGCAGTTTATCGGGCGGGACCCAGTACTTC.

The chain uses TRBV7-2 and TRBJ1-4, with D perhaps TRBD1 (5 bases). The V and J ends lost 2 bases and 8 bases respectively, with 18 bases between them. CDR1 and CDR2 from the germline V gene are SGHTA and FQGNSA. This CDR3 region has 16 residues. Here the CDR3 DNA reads TGTGCCAGCAGCTTAAATAACGCAGGGAATAAAGAAAAACTGTTTTTT. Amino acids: CASSLNNAGNKEKLFF.

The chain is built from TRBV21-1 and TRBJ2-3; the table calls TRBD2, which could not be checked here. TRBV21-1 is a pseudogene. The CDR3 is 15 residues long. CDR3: CASSKAHLATDTQYF. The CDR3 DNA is TGTGCCAGCAGCAAAGCGCACCTAGCCACAGATACGCAGTATTTT.

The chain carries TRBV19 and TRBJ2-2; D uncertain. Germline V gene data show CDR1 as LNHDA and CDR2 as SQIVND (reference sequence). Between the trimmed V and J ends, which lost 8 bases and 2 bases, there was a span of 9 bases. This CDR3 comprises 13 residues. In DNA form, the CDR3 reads TGTGCCAGTGCAATAGCAAACACCGGGGAGCTGTTTTTT. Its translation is CASAIANTGELFF.

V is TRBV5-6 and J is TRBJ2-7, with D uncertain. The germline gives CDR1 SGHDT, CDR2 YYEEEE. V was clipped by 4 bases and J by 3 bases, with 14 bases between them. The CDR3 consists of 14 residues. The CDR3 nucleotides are TGTGCCAGCAGCCGGACCGGATCAGACTACGAGCAGTACTTC. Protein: CASSRTGSDYEQYF. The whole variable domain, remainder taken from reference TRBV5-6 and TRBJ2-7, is DAGVTQSPTHLIKTRGQQVTLRCSPKSGHDTVSWYQQALGQGPQFIFQYYEEEERQRGNFPDRFSGHQFPNYSSELNVNALLLGDSALYLCASSRTGSDYEQYFGPGTRLTVT.

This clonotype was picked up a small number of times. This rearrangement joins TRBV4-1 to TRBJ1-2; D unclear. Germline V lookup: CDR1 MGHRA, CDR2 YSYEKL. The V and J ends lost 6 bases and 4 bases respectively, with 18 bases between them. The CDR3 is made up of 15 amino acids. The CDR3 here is CASSQPFEKPYGYTF. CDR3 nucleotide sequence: TGCGCCAGCAGTCAACCTTTCGAGAAACCCTATGGCTACACCTTC.

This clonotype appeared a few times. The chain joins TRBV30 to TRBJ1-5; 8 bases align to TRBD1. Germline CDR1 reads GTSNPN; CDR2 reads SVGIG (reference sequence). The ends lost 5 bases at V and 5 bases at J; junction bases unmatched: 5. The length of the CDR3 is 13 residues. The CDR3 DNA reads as TGTGCCTGGGGCGACAGGGGAGATCAGCCCCAGCATTTT. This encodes CAWGDRGDQPQHF. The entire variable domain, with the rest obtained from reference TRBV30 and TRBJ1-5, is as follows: SQTIHQWPATLVQPVGSPLSLECTVEGTSNPNLYWYRQAAGRGLQLLFYSVGIGQISSEVPQNLSASRPQDRQFILSSKKLLLSDSGFYLCAWGDRGDQPQHFGDGTRLSIL.

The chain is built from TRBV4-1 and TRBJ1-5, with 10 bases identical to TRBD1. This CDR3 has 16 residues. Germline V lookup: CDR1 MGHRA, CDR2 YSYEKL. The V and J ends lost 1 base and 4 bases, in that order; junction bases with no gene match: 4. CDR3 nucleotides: TGCGCCAGCAGCCAAGCGCCGGGACAGGGGAATCAGCCCCAGCATTTT. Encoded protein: CASSQAPGQGNQPQHF.

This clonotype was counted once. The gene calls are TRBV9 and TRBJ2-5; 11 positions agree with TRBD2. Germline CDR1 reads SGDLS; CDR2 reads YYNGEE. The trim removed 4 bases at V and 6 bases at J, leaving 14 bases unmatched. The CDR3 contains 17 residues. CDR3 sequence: CASSPGGRLAGGKTQYF. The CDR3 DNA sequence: TGTGCCAGCAGCCCAGGGGGAAGGCTAGCGGGGGGAAAGACCCAGTACTTC.

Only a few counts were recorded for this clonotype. Written as DNA, the CDR3 is TGTGCCAGCAGCCAGGCCGGGACAGGGCATCCCCACTTT. Translating gives CASSQAGTGHPHF. The gene calls are TRBV28 and TRBJ1-6, with 9 positions matching TRBD1. The CDR3 extends over 13 amino acids. V gave up 6 bases and J gave up 18 bases; unmatched junction bases: 12. Germline V gene lookup returns CDR1 MDHEN and CDR2 SYDVKM.

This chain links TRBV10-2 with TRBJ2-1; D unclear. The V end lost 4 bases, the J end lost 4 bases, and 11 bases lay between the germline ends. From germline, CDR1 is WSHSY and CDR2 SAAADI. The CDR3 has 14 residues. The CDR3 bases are TGCGCCAGCAGTGTGCAGGATGGATACAATGAGCAGTTCTTC. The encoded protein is CASSVQDGYNEQFF.

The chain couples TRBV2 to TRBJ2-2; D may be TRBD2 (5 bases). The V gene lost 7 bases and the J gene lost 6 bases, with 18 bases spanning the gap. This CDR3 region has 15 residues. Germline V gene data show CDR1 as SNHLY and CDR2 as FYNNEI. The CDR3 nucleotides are TGTGCCAGCACCTACGCCCGGACTCAGGCCGGGGAGCTGTTTTTT. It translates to CASTYARTQAGELFF.

The CDR3 DNA follows: TGTGCCAGCAGCTTAACCCCGTTTAACAATGAGCAGTTCTTC. Amino acid sequence: CASSLTPFNNEQFF. The chain couples TRBV11-2 to TRBJ2-1; D gene uncertain. The germline V and J ends were trimmed by 2 bases and 5 bases, with 10 bases remaining between them. CDR3 length equals 14 residues. CDR1 and CDR2 from the germline V gene are SGHAT and FQNNGV. Looking up the rest from reference TRBV11-2 and TRBJ2-1 gives the full variable domain: EAGVAQSPRYKIIEKRQSVAFWCNPISGHATLYWYQQILGQGPKLLIQFQNNGVVDDSQLPKDRFSAERLKGVDSTLKIQPAKLEDSAVYLCASSLTPFNNEQFFGPGTRLTVL.

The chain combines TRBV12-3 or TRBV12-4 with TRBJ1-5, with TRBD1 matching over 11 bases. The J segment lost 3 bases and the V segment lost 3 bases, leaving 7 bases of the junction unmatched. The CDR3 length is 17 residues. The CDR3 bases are TGTGCCAGCAGTTTGGAGCTCGGACAGGGGGCCAATCAGCCCCAGCATTTT. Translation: CASSLELGQGANQPQHF.

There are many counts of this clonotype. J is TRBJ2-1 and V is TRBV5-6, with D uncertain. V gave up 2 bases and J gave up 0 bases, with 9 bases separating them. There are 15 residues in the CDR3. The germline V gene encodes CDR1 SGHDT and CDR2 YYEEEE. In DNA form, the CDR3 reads TGTGCCAGCAGCTTCATCGCCCGCTCCTACAATGAGCAGTTCTTC. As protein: CASSFIARSYNEQFF. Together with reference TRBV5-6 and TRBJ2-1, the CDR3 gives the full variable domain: DAGVTQSPTHLIKTRGQQVTLRCSPKSGHDTVSWYQQALGQGPQFIFQYYEEEERQRGNFPDRFSGHQFPNYSSELNVNALLLGDSALYLCASSFIARSYNEQFFGPGTRLTVL.

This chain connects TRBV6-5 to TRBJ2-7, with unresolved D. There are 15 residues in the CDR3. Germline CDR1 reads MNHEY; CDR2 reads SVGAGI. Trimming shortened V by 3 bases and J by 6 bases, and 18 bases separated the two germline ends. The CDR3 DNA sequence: TGTGCCAGCAGTTATATCGAGAGGTCCGCTCGCGAGCAGTACTTC. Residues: CASSYIERSAREQYF.

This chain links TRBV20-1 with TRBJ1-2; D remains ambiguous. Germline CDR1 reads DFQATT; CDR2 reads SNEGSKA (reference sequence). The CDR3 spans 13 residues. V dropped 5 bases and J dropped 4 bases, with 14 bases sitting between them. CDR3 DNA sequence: TGCAGTGCTCCCCCCACCGGCGGCTATGGCTACACCTTC. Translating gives CSAPPTGGYGYTF.

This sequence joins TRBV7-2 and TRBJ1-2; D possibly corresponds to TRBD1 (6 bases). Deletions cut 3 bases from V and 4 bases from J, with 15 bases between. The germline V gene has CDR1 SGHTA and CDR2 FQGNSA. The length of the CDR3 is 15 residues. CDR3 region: CASSFSDRLFYGYTF. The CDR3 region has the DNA TGTGCCAGCAGCTTCAGCGACAGGTTGTTCTATGGCTACACCTTC.

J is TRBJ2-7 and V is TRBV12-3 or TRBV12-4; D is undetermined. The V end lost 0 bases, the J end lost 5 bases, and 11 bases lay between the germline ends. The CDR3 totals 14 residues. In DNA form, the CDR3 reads TGTGCCAGCAGTTTAGCCCCGCCGGGTCACGAGCAGTACTTC. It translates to CASSLAPPGHEQYF.

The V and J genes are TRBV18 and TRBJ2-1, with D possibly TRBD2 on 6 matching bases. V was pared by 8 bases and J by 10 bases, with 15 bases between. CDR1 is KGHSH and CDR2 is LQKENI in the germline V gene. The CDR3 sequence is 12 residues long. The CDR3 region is CASQPEGQEQFF. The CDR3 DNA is TGTGCCAGCCAACCGGAGGGGCAGGAGCAGTTCTTC.

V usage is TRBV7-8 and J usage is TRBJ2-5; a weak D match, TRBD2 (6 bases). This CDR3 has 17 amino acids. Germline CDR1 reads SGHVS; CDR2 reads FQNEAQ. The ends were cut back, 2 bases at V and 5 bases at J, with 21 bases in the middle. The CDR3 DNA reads TGTGCCAGCAGCTTAATGCAGGGACCCCAAGGAGGGGAGACCCAGTACTTC. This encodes CASSLMQGPQGGETQYF.

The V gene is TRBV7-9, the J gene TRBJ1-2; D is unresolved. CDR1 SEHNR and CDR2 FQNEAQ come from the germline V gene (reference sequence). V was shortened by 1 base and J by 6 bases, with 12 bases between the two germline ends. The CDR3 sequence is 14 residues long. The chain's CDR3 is CASSLGQERNGYTF. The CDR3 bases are TGTGCCAGCAGCTTAGGGCAGGAGAGGAATGGCTACACCTTC.